This passage covers 9 T cell receptor beta chains from one sample sequenced in a study of shared clonotypes between healthy human individuals. Assay: immunoSEQ multiplex PCR; the TCRdb copy retains only in-frame clones and omits some. Among 500,000 to 550,000 clones listed, 95% to 96% were seen once. The sample was naive CD4+ T cells sorted from blood. The subset is: CD45RA+ positively selected. These receptors all come from a woman aged 30 to 39 in good health.

The chain joins TRBV15 to TRBJ2-7, with 10 positions matching TRBD2. V trimming: 4 bases; J trimming: 4 bases; junction bases outside the gene matches: 10. The CDR3 length is 16 residues. CDR1 and CDR2 from the germline V gene are LNHNV and YYDKDF (reference sequence). CDR3 DNA: TGTGCCACCAGCAAAACCGGGACTAGCGCGGTGTACGAGCAGTACTTC. This encodes CATSKTGTSAVYEQYF.

This clone was counted once. The V call is TRBV29-1, the J call TRBJ2-1; D gene unclear. Germline V lookup: CDR1 SQVTM, CDR2 ANQGSEA. Trimming removed 5 bases at V and 9 bases at J, with 11 bases between. The CDR3 is made up of 11 amino acids. In DNA, the CDR3 is TGCAGCGTTTACCGCGTTGGTGAGCAGTTCTTC. It codes for CSVYRVGEQFF.

This clone was observed a single time. The chain uses TRBV5-1 and TRBJ2-5; 10 nucleotides align to TRBD2. Germline values: CDR1 SGHRS, CDR2 YFSETQ. There are 15 residues in the CDR3. The ends lost 3 bases at V and 3 bases at J; junction bases unmatched: 5. The CDR3 is CASSSSGSVEETQYF. CDR3 sequence (DNA): TGCGCCAGCAGCTCTAGCGGGAGCGTGGAAGAGACCCAGTACTTC.

V gene TRBV29-1 combines with J gene TRBJ2-1; 10 bases align to TRBD2. CDR1 and CDR2 from the germline V gene are SQVTM and ANQGSEA. V dropped 4 bases and J dropped 8; count of bases not matched to a gene: 11. CDR3 length equals 15 residues. The chain's CDR3 is CSVVLLAGVPDEQFF. CDR3 in DNA: TGCAGCGTTGTCCTGCTAGCGGGAGTACCGGATGAGCAGTTCTTC.

The chain employs TRBV13 and TRBJ2-2; D is possibly TRBD2 (6 bases). V gave up 5 bases and J gave up 5 bases, with 12 bases separating them. This CDR3 comprises 14 residues. In germline, CDR1 is PRHDT, CDR2 FYEKMQ (reference sequence). CDR3 residues: CASSTKSGTGELFF. The CDR3 DNA reads as TGTGCCAGCAGCACGAAAAGCGGGACCGGGGAGCTGTTTTTT. Full variable domain (missing parts from reference TRBV13 and TRBJ2-2): AAGVIQSPRHLIKEKRETATLKCYPIPRHDTVYWYQQGPGQDPQFLISFYEKMQSDKGSIPDRFSAQQFSDYHSELNMSSLELGDSALYFCASSTKSGTGELFFGEGSRLTVL.

The chain couples TRBV7-7 to TRBJ2-5, with D hard to call. Germline V gene data show CDR1 as SSHAT and CDR2 as FNYEAQ (reference sequence). The CDR3 runs to 14 residues. The ends were cut back, 4 bases at V and 1 base at J, with 10 bases in the middle. The CDR3 reads CASSSIQFQETQYF. CDR3 coding DNA: TGTGCCAGCAGCTCGATACAGTTCCAAGAGACCCAGTACTTC. Variable domain in full (rest from reference TRBV7-7 and TRBJ2-5): GAGVSQSPRYKVTKRGQDVTLRCDPISSHATLYWYQQALGQGPEFLTYFNYEAQPDKSGLPSDRFSAERPEGSISTLTIQRTEQRDSAMYRCASSSIQFQETQYFGPGTRLLVL.

J is TRBJ1-1 and V is TRBV4-1, with D possibly TRBD1 on 5 matching bases. Trimming took 3 bases from V and 4 from J, leaving 15 bases between them. Germline V CDR1 and CDR2: MGHRA, YSYEKL. The CDR3 sequence is 15 residues long. Here the CDR3 DNA reads TGCGCCAGCAGCCAGCCCGGGACGGCGAGCACTGAAGCTTTCTTT. It specifies CASSQPGTASTEAFF.

The genes are TRBV4-1 and TRBJ2-1; possible D gene TRBD2, 6 bases. The germline gives CDR1 MGHRA, CDR2 YSYEKL. V was clipped by 3 bases and J by 1 base, with 19 bases between them. The CDR3 covers 18 residues. The CDR3 nucleotides are TGCGCCAGCAGCCACTCCGCGGGGAGCGGACTATCCTACAATGAGCAGTTCTTC. It translates to CASSHSAGSGLSYNEQFF.

The genes are TRBV18 and TRBJ2-5, with D perhaps TRBD1 (5 bases). V lost 0 bases and J lost 6, with 14 bases in between. In germline, CDR1 is KGHSH, CDR2 LQKENI. This CDR3 has 15 amino acids. CDR3 region: CASSPPVIRVKTQYF. CDR3 nucleotides: TGTGCCAGCTCACCACCGGTAATCAGGGTAAAGACCCAGTACTTC.